The rows below give T cell receptor beta chains drawn from one sample of a study of early T cells in non-severe SARS-CoV-2 infection. TCRdb reprocessed the 5' RACE reads via MiXCR and lists one record per CDR3 protein. The table records 65,000 to 95,000 distinct CDR3 sequences, less than 20% of them present only once. The specimen was whole blood. These receptors all come from an adult who was a healthcare worker with PCR-confirmed SARS-CoV-2 infection or an uninfected control (not recorded which). Both conserved end residues are part of each CDR3. D genes are given only for firm matches.

V gene: TRBV25-1; D gene: TRBD1; J gene: TRBJ1-1; CDR3 protein: CASSGQGGSEAFF
V gene: TRBV5-1; D gene: TRBD2; J gene: TRBJ2-3; CDR3 protein: CASSGTSGGDTQYF
V gene: TRBV6-6; D gene: -; J gene: TRBJ1-1; CDR3 protein: CASSLLRGAEAFF
V gene: TRBV5-1; D gene: -; J gene: TRBJ2-5; CDR3 protein: CASTDTDQETQYF
V gene: TRBV19; D gene: -; J gene: TRBJ1-3; CDR3 protein: CASSIRGPRGYTIYF
V gene: TRBV5-1; D gene: TRBD2; J gene: TRBJ2-7; CDR3 protein: CASSLTSGSSYEQYF
V gene: TRBV7-3; D gene: TRBD2; J gene: TRBJ2-3; CDR3 protein: CASSPSGSVTDTQYF
V gene: TRBV10-3; D gene: TRBD1; J gene: TRBJ2-1; CDR3 protein: CAISDDPVGTANEQFF
V gene: TRBV6-1; D gene: TRBD2; J gene: TRBJ2-5; CDR3 protein: CASRAERLAGETQYF
V gene: TRBV7-9; D gene: -; J gene: TRBJ2-7; CDR3 protein: CASSLAPQTYEQYF
V gene: TRBV24-1; D gene: -; J gene: TRBJ1-2; CDR3 protein: CATSAGGAGYTF
V gene: TRBV1; D gene: -; J gene: TRBJ1-5; CDR3 protein: CTSSHKQPQHF
V gene: TRBV7-3; D gene: TRBD2; J gene: TRBJ2-7; CDR3 protein: CASSPTSGAEQYF
V gene: TRBV28; D gene: TRBD1; J gene: TRBJ1-2; CDR3 protein: CVSRDSRGFYGYTF
V gene: TRBV28; D gene: TRBD2; J gene: TRBJ2-3; CDR3 protein: CASRITSGGADTQYF
V gene: TRBV7-9; D gene: -; J gene: TRBJ2-1; CDR3 protein: CASSLAHEQFF
V gene: TRBV29-1; D gene: -; J gene: TRBJ1-1; CDR3 protein: CSAGRENTEAFF
V gene: TRBV7-9; D gene: -; J gene: TRBJ1-2; CDR3 protein: CASSENDGYTF
V gene: TRBV28; D gene: -; J gene: TRBJ2-7; CDR3 protein: CASSLRGKVKSYEQYF
V gene: TRBV7-9; D gene: -; J gene: TRBJ2-5; CDR3 protein: CASIPSGPPETQYF
V gene: TRBV28; D gene: -; J gene: TRBJ2-7; CDR3 protein: CASSSGQTYEQYF
V gene: TRBV18; D gene: TRBD1; J gene: TRBJ1-3; CDR3 protein: CASSPRDRTRGNTIYF
V gene: TRBV4-1; D gene: -; J gene: TRBJ1-2; CDR3 protein: CASSQVGVGGYTF
V gene: TRBV6-5; D gene: -; J gene: TRBJ2-5; CDR3 protein: CASSLRGDGKTQYF
V gene: TRBV20-1; D gene: -; J gene: TRBJ2-2; CDR3 protein: CSARQDSGELFF
V gene: TRBV14; D gene: TRBD1; J gene: TRBJ2-7; CDR3 protein: CASGKPGQVYEQYF
V gene: TRBV7-3; D gene: TRBD1; J gene: TRBJ1-2; CDR3 protein: CASRPGGNQGGYTF
V gene: TRBV4-1; D gene: -; J gene: TRBJ2-1; CDR3 protein: CASSQDRGTYNEQFF
V gene: TRBV7-2; D gene: -; J gene: TRBJ2-1; CDR3 protein: CASSQRAGSGNEQFF
V gene: TRBV12-3/TRBV12-4; D gene: TRBD2; J gene: TRBJ2-2; CDR3 protein: CASSLGRTGGRGELFF
V gene: TRBV20-1; D gene: TRBD1; J gene: TRBJ1-5; CDR3 protein: CSARDRGPGNQPQHF
V gene: TRBV11-2; D gene: -; J gene: TRBJ2-7; CDR3 protein: CASSRTSSSYEQYF
V gene: TRBV18; D gene: TRBD1; J gene: TRBJ1-1; CDR3 protein: CASSPGQGNTEAFF
V gene: TRBV9; D gene: -; J gene: TRBJ2-7; CDR3 protein: CASSPRPGWGYEQYF
V gene: TRBV19; D gene: -; J gene: TRBJ2-2; CDR3 protein: CASSPRRGPLNTGELFF
V gene: TRBV20-1; D gene: TRBD1; J gene: TRBJ1-1; CDR3 protein: CSAPTGVNTEAFF
V gene: TRBV3-1; D gene: TRBD1; J gene: TRBJ1-5; CDR3 protein: CASSQDFYRGRQPQHF
V gene: TRBV7-6; D gene: -; J gene: TRBJ2-5; CDR3 protein: CASSLASSTIQETQYF
V gene: TRBV6-5; D gene: TRBD1; J gene: TRBJ1-4; CDR3 protein: CASRRQGVDEKLFF
V gene: TRBV6-5; D gene: TRBD2; J gene: TRBJ2-3; CDR3 protein: CASSPGLAYGDTQYF
V gene: TRBV9; D gene: -; J gene: TRBJ2-5; CDR3 protein: CASSVEDRPQETQYF
V gene: TRBV12-3/TRBV12-4; D gene: TRBD1; J gene: TRBJ1-2; CDR3 protein: CASNAGQGFSNYGYTF
V gene: TRBV10-3; D gene: -; J gene: TRBJ1-5; CDR3 protein: CAISELDDSNQPQHF
V gene: TRBV30; D gene: -; J gene: TRBJ2-5; CDR3 protein: CAWSVEETQYF
V gene: TRBV10-3; D gene: TRBD1; J gene: TRBJ2-6; CDR3 protein: CAIGGQATSGANVLTF
V gene: TRBV3-1; D gene: -; J gene: TRBJ1-1; CDR3 protein: CASSPAGVMNTEAFF
V gene: TRBV18; D gene: -; J gene: TRBJ2-7; CDR3 protein: CASSPSPSYEQYF
V gene: TRBV30; D gene: TRBD1; J gene: TRBJ2-7; CDR3 protein: CAWSVGTGWNEQYF
V gene: TRBV20-1; D gene: -; J gene: TRBJ2-2; CDR3 protein: CSATPGGQGGELFF
V gene: TRBV6-6; D gene: TRBD2; J gene: TRBJ2-1; CDR3 protein: CASSYSGLAGVYNEQFF
V gene: TRBV2; D gene: -; J gene: TRBJ2-2; CDR3 protein: CAAGKGGNTGELFF
V gene: TRBV29-1; D gene: TRBD2; J gene: TRBJ2-1; CDR3 protein: CSVQGAGLAGGSNEQFF
V gene: TRBV5-1; D gene: TRBD1; J gene: TRBJ2-2; CDR3 protein: CASSLVTGASGELFF
V gene: TRBV10-3; D gene: -; J gene: TRBJ2-1; CDR3 protein: CAISGLAREQFF
V gene: TRBV11-2; D gene: -; J gene: TRBJ2-7; CDR3 protein: CARMKGNEQYF
V gene: TRBV9; D gene: -; J gene: TRBJ2-3; CDR3 protein: CASSVAPSLRTDTQYF
V gene: TRBV7-9; D gene: -; J gene: TRBJ2-3; CDR3 protein: CASSLGDSSTDTQYF